Sequencing of this T cell receptor (beta chain) was carried out in a study of identical twins. Concerning this clonotype itself: Its matching antigen is unknown.

Study-level findings and limits: Out-of-frame alpha sequences shared by twins showed excess low generation probability. The study reached conclusions through statistical analysis that was cross-sectional, not following the same donors. Weaker excess twin sharing was observed in beta out-of-frame sequences.

Carrying unique molecular identifiers, the cDNA also gained a universal primer site through template switching. From the 5' RACE reads, TCRdb called clonotypes with MiXCR, one entry per CDR3 protein. Seen here are about 660,000 distinct CDR3 sequences, roughly 8% observed once, and the top ten hold around 0.95%. These data were likewise used in another study, on yellow fever vaccine responses in identical twins.

The sequenced material came from PBMCs. The TCR sequence derives from a young woman in good health.

The CDR3 reads CASSRDLAGALQYF. In nucleotides, the CDR3 is TGCGCCAGCAGCCGCGACCTAGCGGGGGCATTGCAGTACTTC. V gene TRBV5-1 combines with J gene TRBJ2-7; 10 nucleotides align to TRBD2. The germline CDR1 and CDR2 sequences are SGHRS and YFSETQ. V gave up 4 bases and J gave up 9 bases; unmatched junction bases: 10. The CDR3 is 14 residues long. The variable domain in full, with the rest retrieved from reference TRBV5-1 and TRBJ2-7, is KAGVTQTPRYLIKTRGQQVTLSCSPISGHRSVSWYQQTPGQGLQFLFEYFSETQRNKGNFPGRFSGRQFSNSRSEMNVSTLELGDSALYLCASSRDLAGALQYFGPGTRLTVT.